Here is one T cell receptor (beta chain) with its context. The antigen remains undetermined. This record comes from a study of identical twins. Study findings and constraints: Cross-sectional statistics, not tracking of the same donors, supported the conclusions. Models underestimated TCR alpha sharing (out-of-frame) in monozygotic twins. Insertions were reduced in abundant cord blood beta clonotypes but not in memory repertoires.

With V trimmed by 5 bases and J by 13 bases, 17 bases remained unmatched. Germline assignment: CDR1 SGHNT and CDR2 YENEEA. The CDR3 totals 14 residues. A universal primer site was incorporated via template switching, and the cDNA contained unique molecular identifiers. In TCRdb, the 5' RACE reads were re-called with MiXCR into one record per CDR3 protein. The repertoire holds nearly 900,000 distinct CDR3 sequences, with 9% to 15% as singletons. These data were also filed under a second study, of yellow fever vaccine responses in identical twins.

This clonotype originated in a woman aged 18-29 years in good health. Sequenced material: PBMCs. The V gene is TRBV11-3, the J gene TRBJ2-7, with 7 bases fitting TRBD2. The CDR3 here is CASSPIPSSGENYF. Written as DNA, the CDR3 is TGTGCCAGCAGCCCTATCCCATCTAGCGGAGAAAATTACTTC.